The 27 T cell receptor beta chains below were found in one sample sequenced in a study of neurological immune-mediated disorders. Each CDR3 protein gets one entry after TCRdb re-called the 5' RACE reads with MiXCR. There are fewer than 75,000 distinct CDR3 sequences in the sample; 4.5% occur only once, and 6.5% to 7.5% lies in the top ten. The sample consisted of PBMCs. The receptors were gathered from a man under 40 with multiple sclerosis.

In this sample, this clonotype turned up many times. The chain links TRBV5-1 to TRBJ2-5, with D unresolved. This CDR3 is built from 13 residues. The ends were cut back, 2 bases at V and 3 bases at J, with 8 bases in the middle. Germline-derived CDR1 and CDR2 are SGHRS and YFSETQ. The chain's CDR3 is CASSFWTEETQYF. CDR3 coding DNA: TGCGCCAGCAGCTTCTGGACGGAAGAGACCCAGTACTTC.

The genes are TRBV12-3 or TRBV12-4 and TRBJ2-3, with D unclear. Trimming pared 9 bases from V and 0 bases from J, leaving 19 bases between. The CDR3 is 16 amino acids. The DNA of the CDR3 is TGTGCCAGTAGCCTCGGACGGCGAACTAGCACAGATACGCAGTATTTT. It translates to CASSLGRRTSTDTQYF.

This clonotype was seen at least ten times. This chain links TRBV27 with TRBJ2-3; 9 bases are shared with TRBD1. V shed 3 bases, J shed 10 bases, and the junction held 8 bases outside the gene matches. This CDR3 spans 14 amino acids. From germline, CDR1 is MNHEY and CDR2 SMNVEV (reference sequence). Here the CDR3 DNA reads TGTGCCAGCAGTTTTGGACAGGGGAGGGGTGCGCAGTATTTT. Its protein is CASSFGQGRGAQYF.

This rearrangement joins TRBV5-5 to TRBJ2-7; 7 bases map to TRBD1. The germline CDR1 and CDR2 sequences are SGHKS and YYEKEE (reference sequence). Trimming removed 0 bases from V and 1 base from J; junction bases left unmatched: 4. The CDR3 runs 15 residues. The CDR3 loop is CASSLAGTVSYEQYF. The CDR3 DNA reads as TGTGCCAGCAGCTTGGCCGGGACAGTATCCTACGAGCAGTACTTC. The entire variable domain, with the rest obtained from reference TRBV5-5 and TRBJ2-7, is as follows: DAGVTQSPTHLIKTRGQQVTLRCSPISGHKSVSWYQQVLGQGPQFIFQYYEKEERGRGNFPDRFSARQFPNYSSELNVNALLLGDSALYLCASSLAGTVSYEQYFGPGTRLTVT.

There are many counts of this clonotype. V gene TRBV20-1 combines with J gene TRBJ2-2; TRBD1 matches 8 bases. The CDR3 runs to 13 residues. The V gene's germline CDR1 is DFQATT and CDR2 SNEGSKA (reference sequence). V trimming: 7 bases; J trimming: 5 bases; junction bases outside the gene matches: 6. The DNA for the CDR3 is TGCAGTGTACCCGGGACAGGAACCGGGGAGCTGTTTTTT. This codes for CSVPGTGTGELFF.

In this sample, this clonotype turned up many times. No DNA is shown, since the ends of the CDR3 on it are uncertain; the CDR3 is the one TCRdb lists. V gene TRBV29-1 combines with J gene TRBJ1-2. The V gene's germline CDR1 is SQVTM and CDR2 ANQGSEA. The CDR3 is 15 amino acids in total, end residues counted. The CDR3 region is CSVDSVAVPGDGYTF.

This clonotype was recorded at least ten times. The chain couples TRBV7-8 to TRBJ1-4; TRBD1 agrees at 7 bases. Germline assignment: CDR1 SGHVS and CDR2 FQNEAQ. The ends lost 5 bases at V and 1 base at J; junction bases unmatched: 4. The CDR3 is 15 residues long. CDR3 region: CASSHWTGTNEKLFF. The CDR3 coding sequence is TGTGCCAGCAGCCATTGGACAGGAACTAATGAAAAACTGTTTTTT.

This clonotype was picked up many times. The chain carries TRBV10-3 and TRBJ1-1; 10 positions agree with TRBD1. Per the germline V gene, CDR1 is ENHRY and CDR2 is SYGVKD. V lost 4 bases, J lost 4 bases, and 6 bases stayed unmatched. The CDR3 has 15 amino acids. The CDR3 DNA follows: TGTGCCATCAGTGGGCCGGGACAGGGGCGCACTGAAGCTTTCTTT. As protein: CAISGPGQGRTEAFF.

The CDR3 bases are TGTGCCAGCAGCCACCCGAAAGGGGAGGTTGCCAAAAACATTCAGTACTTC. This gives the protein CASSHPKGEVAKNIQYF. The rearrangement joins TRBV3-1 to TRBJ2-4; D may be TRBD2 (6 bases). Trimming removed 3 bases at V and 1 base at J, with 16 bases between. Per germline, CDR1 LGHDT and CDR2 YNNKEL (reference sequence). The CDR3 totals 17 residues.

In this sample, this clonotype turned up many times. The genes are TRBV20-1 and TRBJ2-3; 7 nucleotides match TRBD1. V lost 5 bases to trimming and J lost 5 bases; unmatched junction nucleotides: 4. CDR1 is DFQATT and CDR2 is SNEGSKA in the germline V gene (reference sequence). The CDR3 contains 12 residues. CDR3 nucleotides: TGCAGTGCTCTGGACAGGAGAGATACGCAGTATTTT. Translated: CSALDRRDTQYF.

The chain is built from TRBV4-1 and TRBJ1-1, with 10 bases identical to TRBD1. The CDR3 sequence is 15 residues long. CDR1 is MGHRA and CDR2 is YSYEKL in the germline V gene. The J segment lost 4 bases and the V segment lost 1 base, leaving 3 bases of the junction unmatched. As DNA, the CDR3 is TGCGCCAGCAGCCAAGTTGGACAGGGGGGCACTGAAGCTTTCTTT. This sequence encodes CASSQVGQGGTEAFF.

This clonotype was seen at least ten times. This chain joins TRBV5-1 and TRBJ2-7; no clear D gene. Trimming removed 1 base from V and 0 bases from J, with 8 bases in between. CDR3 size: 14 residues. Germline V gives CDR1 SGHRS, CDR2 YFSETQ. The CDR3 here is CASSLQESSYEQYF. CDR3 DNA sequence: TGCGCCAGCAGCTTGCAGGAGAGCTCCTACGAGCAGTACTTC.

This clonotype was counted at least ten times. The chain has TRBV7-3 and TRBJ2-2; 7 nucleotides line up with TRBD1. This CDR3 spans 15 amino acids. Trimming cost V 5 bases and J 4 bases; bases outside gene matches: 7. Looked up from germline, CDR1 is SGHTA and CDR2 is FQGTGA. Here the CDR3 DNA reads TGTGCCAGCAGCACTCCGGGACAGCTCACCGGGGAGCTGTTTTTT. Encoded protein: CASSTPGQLTGELFF. Full variable domain (rest looked up from reference TRBV7-3 and TRBJ2-2): GAGVSQTPSNKVTEKGKYVELRCDPISGHTALYWYRQSLGQGPEFLIYFQGTGAADDSGLPNDRFFAVRPEGSVSTLKIQRTERGDSAVYLCASSTPGQLTGELFFGEGSRLTVL.

There are many counts of this clonotype. The chain combines TRBV5-1 with TRBJ2-5; 8 bases map to TRBD2. The CDR3 spans 14 residues. V shed 5 bases, J shed 5 bases, and the junction held 8 bases outside the gene matches. Germline V gene data show CDR1 as SGHRS and CDR2 as YFSETQ. CDR3 amino acids: CASRPGGPGETQYF. The CDR3 nucleotides read TGCGCCAGCAGACCGGGGGGGCCTGGGGAGACCCAGTACTTC. Together with reference TRBV5-1 and TRBJ2-5, the CDR3 gives the full variable domain: KAGVTQTPRYLIKTRGQQVTLSCSPISGHRSVSWYQQTPGQGLQFLFEYFSETQRNKGNFPGRFSGRQFSNSRSEMNVSTLELGDSALYLCASRPGGPGETQYFGPGTRLLVL.

This clonotype was counted between two and nine times. The rearrangement joins TRBV5-1 to TRBJ1-1; D is possibly TRBD1 (6 bases). V lost 7 bases to trimming and J lost 5 bases, with 21 bases between them. Per the germline V gene, CDR1 is SGHRS and CDR2 is YFSETQ. The CDR3 covers 15 residues. The CDR3 region is CASCWGAGGETEAFF. As DNA, the CDR3 is TGCGCCAGCTGTTGGGGGGCAGGAGGAGAAACTGAAGCTTTCTTT.

In its sample, this clonotype was seen a few times. V usage is TRBV24-1 and J usage is TRBJ1-4; D remains ambiguous. The germline V and J ends were trimmed by 4 bases and 7 bases, with 9 bases remaining between them. This CDR3 spans 13 amino acids. The germline V gene encodes CDR1 KGHDR and CDR2 SFDVKD. As DNA, the CDR3 is TGTGCCACCAGTGAGCGACAAGGTGAAAAACTGTTTTTT. Protein sequence: CATSERQGEKLFF.

This clonotype has at least ten counts. The J gene is TRBJ2-3, the V gene TRBV11-2; 7 nucleotides line up with TRBD2. This CDR3 is 14 amino acids long. Germline loops: CDR1 SGHAT, CDR2 FQNNGV. Trimming cost V 5 bases and J 1 base; bases outside gene matches: 3. CDR3 loop: CASSQRGGTDTQYF. In DNA form, the CDR3 reads TGTGCCAGCAGCCAACGGGGGGGCACAGATACGCAGTATTTT. Using reference TRBV11-2 and TRBJ2-3 for the parts outside the CDR3, the full variable domain is EAGVAQSPRYKIIEKRQSVAFWCNPISGHATLYWYQQILGQGPKLLIQFQNNGVVDDSQLPKDRFSAERLKGVDSTLKIQPAKLEDSAVYLCASSQRGGTDTQYFGPGTRLTVL.

By share, this clonotype counts as medium-sized. The chain couples TRBV4-1 to TRBJ1-1; D remains unclear. The V and J ends lost 4 bases and 1 base respectively, with 7 bases between them. This CDR3 has 13 amino acids. The germline gives CDR1 MGHRA, CDR2 YSYEKL. Here the CDR3 reads CASSLTQNTEAFF. The CDR3 coding sequence is TGCGCCAGCAGCCTGACACAGAACACTGAAGCTTTCTTT.

This chain connects TRBV9 to TRBJ2-2; no definite D call. Germline CDR1 is SGDLS and CDR2 is YYNGEE. This CDR3 has 13 amino acids. V was cut by 0 bases and J by 4 bases, with 4 bases left in between. The DNA of the CDR3 is TGTGCCAGCAGCGTAGCTACCACCGGGGAGCTGTTTTTT. Translation: CASSVATTGELFF. The full variable domain, its missing parts supplied by reference TRBV9 and TRBJ2-2, is DSGVTQTPKHLITATGQRVTLRCSPRSGDLSVYWYQQSLDQGLQFLIQYYNGEERAKGNILERFSAQQFPDLHSELNLSSLELGDSALYFCASSVATTGELFFGEGSRLTVL.

This clonotype appeared many times. The rearrangement uses TRBV10-3 and TRBJ2-7, with 7 nucleotides matching TRBD1. The V gene's germline CDR1 is ENHRY and CDR2 SYGVKD. The CDR3 consists of 15 residues. V was pared by 0 bases and J by 0 bases, with 2 bases of the junction left unmatched. The CDR3 sequence is CAISESGDSSYEQYV. Here the CDR3 DNA reads TGTGCCATCAGTGAGTCGGGGGACAGCTCCTACGAGCAGTACGTC.

This clonotype has a count of ten or more. The chain combines TRBV4-2 with TRBJ1-2, with D possibly matching TRBD1 (5 bases). CDR1 and CDR2 (germline): LGHNA, YNFKEQ. Trimming took 3 bases from V and 8 from J, leaving 16 bases between them. The CDR3 is 14 residues long. The CDR3 loop reads CASSQDEGMLGYTF. The DNA of the CDR3 is TGTGCCAGCAGCCAGGATGAGGGGATGTTAGGCTACACCTTC.

This clonotype came up many times. V is TRBV12-3 or TRBV12-4 and J is TRBJ1-2, with 8 bases identical to TRBD1. The V and J ends lost 3 bases and 5 bases, in that order; junction bases with no gene match: 5. The CDR3 sequence is 14 residues long. This CDR3 is CASSLGRGQYGYTF. CDR3 sequence (DNA): TGTGCCAGCAGTTTGGGCAGGGGGCAATATGGCTACACCTTC.

In its sample, this clonotype was seen many times. This rearrangement joins TRBV29-1 to TRBJ2-1; 9 bases are shared with TRBD1. CDR3 length equals 16 residues. J gave up 4 bases and V 7 bases, and 14 bases lay outside the gene matches. The V gene's germline CDR1 is SQVTM and CDR2 ANQGSEA. CDR3 DNA sequence: TGCAGCGGCATGAGTGTTTCGGGACAGGGTTACAATGAGCAGTTCTTC. This gives the protein CSGMSVSGQGYNEQFF.

This clonotype has a handful of counts. V usage is TRBV7-3 and J usage is TRBJ1-6, with D unresolved. V shed 2 bases and J shed 7 bases, with 6 bases lying between them. This CDR3 region has 13 residues. Germline-derived CDR1 and CDR2 are SGHTA and FQGTGA. The CDR3 nucleotides are TGTGCCAGCAGCTTACAGGAAAATTCACCCCTCCACTTT. Protein product: CASSLQENSPLHF.

This clonotype was seen ten or more times. The gene calls are TRBV12-3 or TRBV12-4 and TRBJ1-1, with no clear D. Trimming shortened V by 5 bases and J by 7 bases, and 17 bases separated the two germline ends. This CDR3 contains 14 residues. The CDR3 spells CASSGRTGWGEAFF. For the CDR3, the DNA is TGTGCCAGCAGTGGTAGGACGGGGTGGGGTGAAGCTTTCTTT.

This rearrangement joins TRBV20-1 to TRBJ2-2; D might be TRBD1 or TRBD2, each matching 5 bases. Germline V CDR1 and CDR2: DFQATT, SNEGSKA (reference sequence). The V and J ends lost 5 bases and 2 bases respectively, with 12 bases between them. This CDR3 comprises 14 residues. The CDR3 reads CSAARDANTGELFF. In DNA, the CDR3 is TGCAGTGCTGCCCGGGACGCCAACACCGGGGAGCTGTTTTTT.

This clonotype was seen repeatedly, ten times or more. The V call is TRBV20-1, the J call TRBJ2-2; D not resolved. CDR3 length equals 15 residues. Between the trimmed V and J ends, which lost 0 bases and 6 bases, there was a span of 14 bases. Germline CDR1 and CDR2: DFQATT and SNEGSKA (reference sequence). The CDR3 nucleotides are TGCAGTGCTAGAGATCCGACAACGTACGCCGGGGAGCTGTTTTTT. Encoded protein: CSARDPTTYAGELFF.